The next 32 T cell receptor beta chains were all read from a single sample in a study of CD4+ T cells in melanoma. Profiled with immunoSEQ multiplex PCR; TCRdb holds only in-frame clones, not every one. Found here are 8,000 to 10,000 clones, over 55% of them singletons; the top ten hold around 17%. Sequencing was carried out using cells from a culture (not recorded whether cultured in vitro). These receptors all stem from a human donor with melanoma.

The DNA of the CDR3 is TGTGCCAGCAGCTTGGTCCAGGGAACAGGTAATTCACCCCTCCACTTT. Its protein is CASSLVQGTGNSPLHF. The gene calls are TRBV5-5 and TRBJ1-6; TRBD1 might be the D (5 bases). The germline V gene has CDR1 SGHKS and CDR2 YYEKEE (reference sequence). The CDR3 is 16 residues long. The V and J ends lost 0 bases and 6 bases respectively, with 13 bases between them.

The chain combines TRBV2 with TRBJ1-1; D gene unclear. V lost 4 bases and J lost 8, with 8 bases in between. Germline V gene data show CDR1 as SNHLY and CDR2 as FYNNEI. CDR3 length equals 11 residues. The CDR3 DNA reads as TGTGCCAGCAGTGTTTATCGGGAAGCTTTCTTT. Its translation is CASSVYREAFF.

This clone has only a few counts. The V gene is TRBV7-6, the J gene TRBJ2-2; 7 positions agree with TRBD1. The CDR3 consists of 14 residues. V trimming: 11 bases; J trimming: 0 bases; junction bases outside the gene matches: 6. Germline V gene sequence: CDR1 SGHVS, CDR2 FNYEAQ. The CDR3 DNA is TGTGCCGTTAGGGACAGAACGAACACCGGGGAGCTGTTTTTT. This gives the protein CAVRDRTNTGELFF.

By sample fraction, this clone is medium-sized (0.01 to 0.1%). The V call is TRBV27, the J call TRBJ2-7; no firm D call. This CDR3 spans 10 amino acids. Per the germline V gene, CDR1 is MNHEY and CDR2 is SMNVEV (reference sequence). V lost 10 bases and J 4 bases, leaving 8 bases between the germline ends. The CDR3 DNA is TGTGCCATCCCCCCGTACGAGCAGTACTTC. Translated, it gives CAIPPYEQYF.

This sequence joins TRBV9 and TRBJ2-2; no clear D. Germline V gene sequence: CDR1 SGDLS, CDR2 YYNGEE. Trimming cost V 2 bases and J 2 bases, with 7 bases left between them. This CDR3 contains 14 residues. This CDR3 is CASSVGPNTGELFF. The CDR3 DNA follows: TGTGCCAGCAGCGTCGGTCCTAACACCGGGGAGCTGTTTTTT.

The chain uses TRBV6-6 and TRBJ1-4, with D possibly TRBD1 on 5 matching bases. Germline CDR1 reads MNHNY; CDR2 reads SVGAGI (reference sequence). CDR3 length: 15 amino acids. V was shortened by 0 bases and J by 4 bases, with 9 bases between the two germline ends. DNA of the CDR3: TGTGCCAGCAGTTACTCGAAGGGGAGTAATGAAAAACTGTTTTTT. Translating it yields CASSYSKGSNEKLFF.

DNA for the CDR3: TGTGCCAGCAGCCCTCATGCGAAGCGGGGGGCGGGGGAGACCCAGTACTTC. It is translated as CASSPHAKRGAGETQYF. The gene calls are TRBV9 and TRBJ2-5, with 9 bases identical to TRBD2. V lost 4 bases to trimming and J lost 5 bases; unmatched junction nucleotides: 15. Germline V lookup: CDR1 SGDLS, CDR2 YYNGEE. This CDR3 region has 17 residues.

CDR3 sequence (DNA): TGTGCCAGCAGCTTCGGCGGCTCTGGGGCCAACGTCCTGACTTTC. Translating gives CASSFGGSGANVLTF. This chain joins TRBV5-6 and TRBJ2-6; D ambiguous. Trimming cost V 2 bases and J 0 bases, with 6 bases left between them. Germline V gene data show CDR1 as SGHDT and CDR2 as YYEEEE. CDR3 length: 15 amino acids.

The CDR3 loop is CASSLADLRNTEAFF. The CDR3, as DNA: TGCGCCAGCAGCTTGGCGGACCTTCGGAACACTGAAGCTTTCTTT. J is TRBJ1-1 and V is TRBV5-1, with D uncertain. V gave up 0 bases and J gave up 1 base, with 10 bases separating them. Germline V gene data show CDR1 as SGHRS and CDR2 as YFSETQ. This CDR3 is 15 amino acids long.

J is TRBJ2-7 and V is TRBV11-2; 7 nucleotides line up with TRBD2. The V gene end was trimmed by 7 bases and the J gene end by 0 bases; junction bases not matched to a gene: 9. The CDR3 totals 15 residues. CDR1 is SGHAT, CDR2 FQNNGV, per germline. The chain's CDR3 is CASTLGSGASYEQYF. The CDR3 DNA sequence: TGTGCCAGCACCCTGGGGAGCGGGGCCTCCTACGAGCAGTACTTC.

Written as DNA, the CDR3 is TGTGCCAGTAGGAGGATGGGGAGCTATGGCTACACCTTC. Its translation is CASRRMGSYGYTF. The J gene is TRBJ1-2, the V gene TRBV19; D ambiguous. The CDR3 length is 13 residues. Trimming took 6 bases from V and 4 from J, leaving 12 bases between them. The germline gives CDR1 LNHDA, CDR2 SQIVND (reference sequence).

The rearrangement joins TRBV7-2 to TRBJ2-7; 7 positions agree with TRBD1. V lost 5 bases, J lost 7 bases, and 11 bases stayed unmatched. Germline CDR1 and CDR2: SGHTA and FQGNSA. The CDR3 contains 14 residues. The CDR3 DNA reads as TGTGCCAGCAGCCGCCTGGGACAGCGCGGAGAGCAGTACTTC. This sequence encodes CASSRLGQRGEQYF.

This chain joins TRBV6-1 and TRBJ1-3; a weak D match, TRBD1 (5 bases). V was clipped by 9 bases and J by 2 bases, with 17 bases between them. The germline V gene encodes CDR1 MNHNS and CDR2 SASEGT. The CDR3 totals 15 residues. CDR3 residues: CASYRLSRTGNTIYF. The DNA of the CDR3 is TGTGCCAGTTACAGGCTTTCCCGCACTGGAAACACCATATATTTT.

The chain uses TRBV19 and TRBJ2-7; D remains unclear. V shed 6 bases and J shed 4 bases, with 16 bases lying between them. Per germline, CDR1 LNHDA and CDR2 SQIVND (reference sequence). CDR3 length: 14 residues. The CDR3 bases are TGTGCCAGTAGCCCCCTCCCCGGGCCGTACGAGCAGTACTTC. It translates to CASSPLPGPYEQYF.

This clone turned up a few times. The V call is TRBV20-1, the J call TRBJ1-1; D is ambiguous. CDR3 size: 11 residues. V lost 2 bases to trimming and J lost 10 bases, with 11 bases between them. Germline lookup yields CDR1 DFQATT and CDR2 SNEGSKA (reference sequence). The CDR3 coding sequence is TGCAGTGCTAGAAGCACACCCGGAGCTTTCTTT. It specifies CSARSTPGAFF.

This clone has only a few counts. The V and J genes are TRBV12-5 and TRBJ2-4, with 9 bases identical to TRBD1. Germline loops: CDR1 LGHNT, CDR2 FRNRAP. V dropped 6 bases and J dropped 7; count of bases not matched to a gene: 7. The CDR3 consists of 14 residues. The CDR3 is CASGSGQGENIQYF. The CDR3 DNA is TGTGCTAGTGGCTCGGGACAGGGAGAGAACATTCAGTACTTC.

The gene calls are TRBV19 and TRBJ2-2; D is perhaps TRBD1 (6 bases). The CDR3 has 15 amino acids. The V gene lost 6 bases and the J gene lost 1 base, with 12 bases spanning the gap. Germline loops: CDR1 LNHDA, CDR2 SQIVND (reference sequence). The CDR3 spells CASRDGQLNTGELFF. The CDR3 DNA sequence: TGTGCCAGTAGGGATGGACAGTTGAACACCGGGGAGCTGTTTTTT.

This clone was observed a few times. The gene calls are TRBV6-1 and TRBJ1-5; perhaps TRBD1 as D (6 bases). Germline CDR1 reads MNHNS; CDR2 reads SASEGT. The CDR3 runs 16 residues. V dropped 4 bases and J dropped 3 bases, with 16 bases sitting between them. CDR3 residues: CASSANPDRFNQPQHF. DNA for the CDR3: TGTGCCAGCAGTGCCAACCCCGACAGGTTCAATCAGCCCCAGCATTTT.

The rearrangement links TRBV5-1 to TRBJ2-2, with no clear D. The CDR3 has 14 residues. Per the germline V gene, CDR1 is SGHRS and CDR2 is YFSETQ. Trimming shortened V by 4 bases and J by 0 bases, and 7 bases separated the two germline ends. CDR3 sequence (DNA): TGCGCCAGCAGCAGAACTCCGAACACCGGGGAGCTGTTTTTT. Its translation: CASSRTPNTGELFF.

The J gene is TRBJ2-3, the V gene TRBV10-3; D may correspond to TRBD1 or TRBD2 (5 bases each). Trimming left V 6 bases short and J 3 bases short, with 13 bases between. Germline V lookup: CDR1 ENHRY, CDR2 SYGVKD. CDR3 length: 14 amino acids. This CDR3 reads CAIRGVRTTDTQYF. The CDR3 bases are TGTGCCATCAGGGGGGTGCGGACAACAGATACGCAGTATTTT.

The V gene is TRBV11-2, the J gene TRBJ2-7; D may match TRBD1 or TRBD2 (6 bases each). V was shortened by 4 bases and J by 6 bases, with 19 bases between the two germline ends. The CDR3 loop spans 15 amino acids. The germline CDR1 and CDR2 sequences are SGHAT and FQNNGV. This CDR3 reads CASSSMLGGRGEQYF. The CDR3 region has the DNA TGTGCCAGCAGCTCGATGCTAGGGGGGCGAGGCGAGCAGTACTTC.

The rearrangement uses TRBV6-4 and TRBJ1-1; unclear D gene. This CDR3 has 14 residues. The germline V and J ends were trimmed by 4 bases and 4 bases, with 13 bases remaining between them. Germline V lookup: CDR1 MRHNA, CDR2 SNTAGT. CDR3 nucleotide sequence: TGTGCCAGCAGTGCTGTCTCTTGGGGCACTGAAGCTTTCTTT. This gives the protein CASSAVSWGTEAFF.

The chain uses TRBV14 and TRBJ2-7; 8 bases map to TRBD1. CDR3 length: 13 residues. Losses at the gene ends were 6 bases for V and 6 bases for J; bases not matched to a gene: 7. CDR1 is SGHDN, CDR2 FVKESK, per germline. The CDR3 reads CASRSGQGREQYF. CDR3 DNA: TGTGCCAGCAGGTCCGGACAGGGCCGCGAGCAGTACTTC. The complete variable domain, with remaining parts taken from reference TRBV14 and TRBJ2-7, reads EAGVTQFPSHSVIEKGQTVTLRCDPISGHDNLYWYRRVMGKEIKFLLHFVKESKQDESGMPNNRFLAERTGGTYSTLKVQPAELEDSGVYFCASRSGQGREQYFGPGTRLTVT.

This clone was observed a few times. This chain uses TRBV30 with TRBJ1-1, with no clear D. Germline-derived CDR1 and CDR2 are GTSNPN and SVGIG (reference sequence). CDR3 length equals 11 residues. The ends were cut back, 2 bases at V and 5 bases at J, with 6 bases in the middle. CDR3 protein: CAWSLVTEAFF. CDR3 nucleotides: TGTGCCTGGAGTTTGGTAACTGAAGCTTTCTTT. The variable domain in full, with the rest retrieved from reference TRBV30 and TRBJ1-1, is SQTIHQWPATLVQPVGSPLSLECTVEGTSNPNLYWYRQAAGRGLQLLFYSVGIGQISSEVPQNLSASRPQDRQFILSSKKLLLSDSGFYLCAWSLVTEAFFGQGTRLTVV.

This chain connects TRBV5-1 to TRBJ1-1; tentatively, D is TRBD1 (5 bases). V lost 4 bases and J lost 0, with 7 bases in between. This CDR3 comprises 13 residues. Germline CDR1 reads SGHRS; CDR2 reads YFSETQ. In DNA, the CDR3 is TGCGCCAGCAGCGACAGCTTGAACACTGAAGCTTTCTTT. Translating it yields CASSDSLNTEAFF.

This clone occurred a few times. V is TRBV29-1 and J is TRBJ2-3; D is undetermined. This CDR3 spans 14 amino acids. With 8 bases removed from V and 7 bases from J, the gap between germline ends came to 22 bases. CDR1 SQVTM and CDR2 ANQGSEA come from the germline V gene. CDR3 DNA sequence: TGCAGCACTCGAGAGAGTGCAGCTTCTAATACGCAGTATTTT. Amino acids: CSTRESAASNTQYF.

The chain is built from TRBV11-2 and TRBJ2-3, with D unresolved. There are 15 residues in the CDR3. Trimming took 3 bases from V and 2 from J, leaving 12 bases between them. Germline V gene lookup returns CDR1 SGHAT and CDR2 FQNNGV. CDR3 sequence: CASSLGLQVTDTQYF. The CDR3 DNA follows: TGTGCCAGCAGCTTGGGTCTCCAGGTCACAGATACGCAGTATTTT.

V and J are TRBV2 and TRBJ2-1; D not resolved. This CDR3 has 15 amino acids. Deletions cut 5 bases from V and 2 bases from J, with 13 bases between. Germline V gives CDR1 SNHLY, CDR2 FYNNEI. The CDR3 here is CASSLQIGTYNEQFF. The CDR3 DNA follows: TGTGCCAGCAGTCTGCAAATTGGGACCTACAATGAGCAGTTCTTC.

The chain uses TRBV5-4 and TRBJ2-7, with D possibly being TRBD1 (6 bases). The CDR3 consists of 13 residues. Germline V gives CDR1 SGHNT, CDR2 YYREEE (reference sequence). The V and J ends lost 2 bases and 5 bases respectively, with 11 bases between them. The CDR3 protein is CASSFGAGDEQYF. CDR3 nucleotide sequence: TGTGCCAGCAGCTTTGGGGCAGGGGACGAGCAGTACTTC.

This clone has a single count. This chain connects TRBV7-9 to TRBJ2-7; D remains ambiguous. CDR3 size: 16 residues. From germline, CDR1 is SEHNR and CDR2 FQNEAQ (reference sequence). The V end was cut by 5 bases, the J end by 5 bases, with 22 bases between. CDR3 region: CASSKKTGPPLHEQYF. The CDR3 region has the DNA TGTGCCAGCAGCAAGAAAACCGGGCCCCCTCTCCACGAGCAGTACTTC.

The rearrangement joins TRBV5-1 to TRBJ2-2; 7 bases fit TRBD1. Per germline, CDR1 SGHRS and CDR2 YFSETQ. J lost 5 bases, V lost 1 base, and 5 bases had no gene match. This CDR3 comprises 15 residues. The CDR3 coding sequence is TGCGCCAGCAGCTTGAAGACAGGGAAGACCGGGGAGCTGTTTTTT. Translated: CASSLKTGKTGELFF.

V usage is TRBV5-5 and J usage is TRBJ1-1; 9 bases agree with TRBD1. This CDR3 has 17 amino acids. Per the germline V gene, CDR1 is SGHKS and CDR2 is YYEKEE (reference sequence). V lost 3 bases and J lost 0; bases outside the gene matches: 9. CDR3 region: CASSSLLGTGLNTEAFF. CDR3 DNA: TGTGCCAGCAGCTCCTTACTTGGGACAGGGCTGAACACTGAAGCTTTCTTT.